This TCR beta chain was profiled in a study of cytomegalovirus exposure and HLA in healthy donors. CDR3 size: 14 residues. With 2 bases removed from V and 0 bases from J, the gap between germline ends came to 7 bases. CDR1 is MGHRA, CDR2 YSYEKL, per germline. Study conclusions and caveats: The CMV antigen specificity of three CMV-associated chains was confirmed through in vitro analysis. TCR clusters originating in the first cohort tended to co-occur in the roughly 130 validation repertoires, according to a later analysis. The study flagged approximately 180 TCR beta chains as cytomegalovirus-associated.

Note on this clone: What it recognizes is unknown.

TCRdb keeps only in-frame clones here, not all; method: immunoSEQ multiplex PCR. The data contain over 100,000 clones, 88% of them singletons. The source of this sequence is a woman between 18 and 30 years old in good health and CMV-seropositive. The chain carries TRBV4-1 and TRBJ1-1; D ambiguous. Sequencing was performed on PBMCs. The CDR3 reads CASSQLGMNTEAFF. In nucleotides, the CDR3 is TGCGCCAGCAGCCAACTAGGAATGAACACTGAAGCTTTCTTT.